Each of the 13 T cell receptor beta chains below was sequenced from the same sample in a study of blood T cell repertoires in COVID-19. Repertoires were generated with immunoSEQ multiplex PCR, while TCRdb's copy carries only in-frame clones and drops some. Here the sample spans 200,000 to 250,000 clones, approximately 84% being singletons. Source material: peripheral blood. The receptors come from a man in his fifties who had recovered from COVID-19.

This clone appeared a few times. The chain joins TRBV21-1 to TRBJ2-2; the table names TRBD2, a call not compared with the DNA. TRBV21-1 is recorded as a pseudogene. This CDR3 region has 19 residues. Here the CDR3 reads CASSTRGLAGGPGTGELFF. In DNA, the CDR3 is TGTGCCAGCAGCACCCGCGGACTAGCGGGAGGGCCGGGGACCGGGGAGCTGTTTTTT.

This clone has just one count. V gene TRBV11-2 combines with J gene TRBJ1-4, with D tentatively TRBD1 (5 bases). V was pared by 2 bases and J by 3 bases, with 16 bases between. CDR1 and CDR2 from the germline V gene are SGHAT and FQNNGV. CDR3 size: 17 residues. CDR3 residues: CASSLRGNKVANEKLFF. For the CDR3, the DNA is TGTGCCAGCAGCTTAAGGGGTAATAAGGTGGCTAATGAAAAACTGTTTTTT.

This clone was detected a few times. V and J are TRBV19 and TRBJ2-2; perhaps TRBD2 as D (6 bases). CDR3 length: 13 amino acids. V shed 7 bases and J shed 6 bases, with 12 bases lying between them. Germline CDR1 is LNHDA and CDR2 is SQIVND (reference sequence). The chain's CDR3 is CASTEGGAGELFF. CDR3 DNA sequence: TGTGCCAGTACCGAGGGAGGTGCCGGGGAGCTGTTTTTT.

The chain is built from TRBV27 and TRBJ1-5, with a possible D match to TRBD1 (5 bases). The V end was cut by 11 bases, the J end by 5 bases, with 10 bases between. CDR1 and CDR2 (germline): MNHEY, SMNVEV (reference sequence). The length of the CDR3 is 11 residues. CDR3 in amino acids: CAVGVHQPQHF. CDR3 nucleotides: TGTGCCGTAGGGGTCCATCAGCCCCAGCATTTT.

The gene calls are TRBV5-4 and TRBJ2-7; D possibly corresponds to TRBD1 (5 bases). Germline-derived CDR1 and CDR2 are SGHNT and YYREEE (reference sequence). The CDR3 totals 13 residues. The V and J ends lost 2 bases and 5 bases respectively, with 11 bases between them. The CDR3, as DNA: TGTGCCAGCAGCTTTATCCAGGGCCACGAGCAGTACTTC. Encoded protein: CASSFIQGHEQYF.

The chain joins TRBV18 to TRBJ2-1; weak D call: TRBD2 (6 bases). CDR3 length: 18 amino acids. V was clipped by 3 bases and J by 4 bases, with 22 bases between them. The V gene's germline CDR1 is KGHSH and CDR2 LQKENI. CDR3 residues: CASSPSPSGLLLYNEQFF. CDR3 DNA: TGTGCCAGCTCACCGAGCCCCTCGGGACTTCTATTATACAATGAGCAGTTCTTC.

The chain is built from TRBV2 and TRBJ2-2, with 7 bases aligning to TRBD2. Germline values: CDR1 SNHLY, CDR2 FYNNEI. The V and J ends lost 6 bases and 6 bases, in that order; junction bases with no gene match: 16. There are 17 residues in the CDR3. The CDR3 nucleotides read TGTGCCAGCAGAAGATTGGGGACTACCGGAAACGCCGGGGAGCTGTTTTTT. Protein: CASRRLGTTGNAGELFF.

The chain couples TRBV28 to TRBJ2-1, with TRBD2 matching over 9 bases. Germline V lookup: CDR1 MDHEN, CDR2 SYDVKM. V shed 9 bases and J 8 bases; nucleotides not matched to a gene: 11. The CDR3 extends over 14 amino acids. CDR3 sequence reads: CASRVAGEVDEQFF. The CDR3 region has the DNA TGTGCCAGTCGTGTAGCGGGAGAGGTGGATGAGCAGTTCTTC.

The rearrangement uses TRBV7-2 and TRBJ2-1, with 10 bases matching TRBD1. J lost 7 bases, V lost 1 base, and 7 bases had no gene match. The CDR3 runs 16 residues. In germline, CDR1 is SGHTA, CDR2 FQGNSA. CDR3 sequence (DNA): TGTGCCAGCAGCTTAGATAGGGACAGGGGAATGAATGAGCAGTTCTTC. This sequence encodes CASSLDRDRGMNEQFF.

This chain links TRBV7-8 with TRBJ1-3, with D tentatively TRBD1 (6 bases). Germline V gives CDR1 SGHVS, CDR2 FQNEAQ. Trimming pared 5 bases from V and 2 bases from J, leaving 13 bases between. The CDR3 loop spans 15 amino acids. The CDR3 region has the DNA TGTGCCAGCAGCCAACAAGGGGGACCTGGAAACACCATATATTTT. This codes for CASSQQGGPGNTIYF.

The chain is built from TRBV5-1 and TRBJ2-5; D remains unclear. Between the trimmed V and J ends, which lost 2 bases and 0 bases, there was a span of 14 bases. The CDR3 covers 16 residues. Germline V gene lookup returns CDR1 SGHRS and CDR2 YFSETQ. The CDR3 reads CASSFAKNAYQETQYF. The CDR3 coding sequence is TGCGCCAGCAGCTTCGCCAAGAACGCGTACCAAGAGACCCAGTACTTC. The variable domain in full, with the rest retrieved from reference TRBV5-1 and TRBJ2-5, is KAGVTQTPRYLIKTRGQQVTLSCSPISGHRSVSWYQQTPGQGLQFLFEYFSETQRNKGNFPGRFSGRQFSNSRSEMNVSTLELGDSALYLCASSFAKNAYQETQYFGPGTRLLVL.

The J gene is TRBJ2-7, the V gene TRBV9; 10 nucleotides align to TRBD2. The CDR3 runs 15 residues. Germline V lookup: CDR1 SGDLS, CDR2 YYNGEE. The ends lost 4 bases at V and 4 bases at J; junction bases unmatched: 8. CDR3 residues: CASSPLAGAGYEQYF. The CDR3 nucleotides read TGTGCCAGCAGCCCCCTAGCGGGAGCGGGGTACGAGCAGTACTTC.

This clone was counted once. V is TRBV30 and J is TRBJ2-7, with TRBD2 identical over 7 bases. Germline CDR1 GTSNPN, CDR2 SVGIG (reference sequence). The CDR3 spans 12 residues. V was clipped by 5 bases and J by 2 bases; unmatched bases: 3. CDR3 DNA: TGTGCCTGGTCGGGGACTACCTACGAGCAGTACTTC. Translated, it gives CAWSGTTYEQYF.